The 23 T cell receptor beta chains given below trace back to one sample, sequenced in a study of shared clonotypes between healthy human individuals. Terminally differentiated effector memory CD45RA+ cells were left out of the naive CD8 fraction, which was CD45RO-negative and positively selected for CCR7. Some clones are missing from TCRdb's copy, which holds only in-frame ones; the method was immunoSEQ multiplex PCR. The repertoire holds around 1.9 million clones, with 93% as singletons. Sequencing used naive CD8+ T cells from PBMCs. These receptors were taken from a man aged 18 to 30 in good health. Some clones in this sample may be carry-over from other donors' samples.

This CDR3 is CASGGQAYEQYF. Here the CDR3 DNA reads TGTGCCAGCGGGGGACAGGCCTACGAGCAGTACTTC. J is TRBJ2-5 and V is TRBV6-1; the match to TRBD1 covers 8 bases. The J call is doubtful: the DNA matches TRBJ2-7 better. Germline V gene lookup returns CDR1 MNHNS and CDR2 SASEGT. CDR3 length equals 12 residues.

The chain carries TRBV27 and TRBJ1-1; TRBD1 aligns across 8 bases. Unmatched junction bases numbered 1, after V lost 3 bases and J lost 4 bases. Germline CDR1 is MNHEY and CDR2 is SMNVEV (reference sequence). The CDR3 loop spans 13 amino acids. The CDR3 DNA is TGTGCCAGCAGTTTCGACAGGGGCACTGAAGCTTTCTTT. Amino acid sequence: CASSFDRGTEAFF.

This clone was counted only a few times. This sequence joins TRBV28 and TRBJ1-1, with D unresolved. Looked up from germline, CDR1 is MDHEN and CDR2 is SYDVKM. Trimming shortened V by 10 bases and J by 3 bases, and 15 bases separated the two germline ends. The CDR3 is made up of 13 amino acids. CDR3 protein: CATLQPGYTEAFF. CDR3 in DNA: TGTGCCACACTCCAACCGGGGTACACTGAAGCTTTCTTT.

J is TRBJ2-7 and V is TRBV7-8; no reliable D call. V lost 5 bases and J 2 bases, leaving 10 bases between the germline ends. The germline V gene encodes CDR1 SGHVS and CDR2 FQNEAQ. This CDR3 has 13 amino acids. The CDR3 coding sequence is TGTGCCAGCAGCCTGTCGCGGACCTACGAGCAGTACTTC. It encodes CASSLSRTYEQYF.

The chain joins TRBV6-1 to TRBJ2-2; no firm D call. The CDR3 runs to 13 residues. The germline V and J ends were trimmed by 1 base and 6 bases, with 6 bases remaining between them. The germline V gene encodes CDR1 MNHNS and CDR2 SASEGT. For the CDR3, the DNA is TGTGCCAGCAGTGAAGGACGCCCCGGGGAGCTGTTTTTT. It translates to CASSEGRPGELFF.

The chain joins TRBV4-1 to TRBJ2-1; D is ambiguous. CDR1 is MGHRA, CDR2 YSYEKL, per germline. V lost 0 bases to trimming and J lost 12 bases, with 12 bases between them. The CDR3 length is 13 residues. As DNA, the CDR3 is TGCGCCAGCAGCCAAGATCTCTTACCTGGGCAGTTCTTC. It is translated as CASSQDLLPGQFF.

The rearrangement uses TRBV29-1 and TRBJ2-3; 7 nucleotides line up with TRBD1. Trimming removed 0 bases from V and 3 bases from J; junction bases left unmatched: 9. Germline V lookup: CDR1 SQVTM, CDR2 ANQGSEA. This CDR3 is built from 16 residues. The CDR3: CSVEDHRGKGTDTQYF. CDR3 DNA: TGCAGCGTTGAAGACCACAGGGGTAAGGGAACAGATACGCAGTATTTT.

The gene calls are TRBV9 and TRBJ2-6; tentatively, D is TRBD1 (5 bases). This CDR3 comprises 16 residues. Trimming shortened V by 0 bases and J by 2 bases, and 9 bases separated the two germline ends. The germline V gene has CDR1 SGDLS and CDR2 YYNGEE. The CDR3 nucleotides read TGTGCCAGCAGCGTAGCTCAGGGTACTGGGGCCAACGTCCTGACTTTC. Encoded protein: CASSVAQGTGANVLTF.

This clone was detected only a few times. The J gene is TRBJ1-1, the V gene TRBV30, with 11 bases fitting TRBD1. This CDR3 has 13 residues. CDR1 GTSNPN and CDR2 SVGIG come from the germline V gene (reference sequence). Trimming took 5 bases from V and 4 from J; bases not matched to a gene: 3. This CDR3 reads CAWGTGGSTEAFF. CDR3 nucleotides: TGTGCCTGGGGGACAGGGGGTAGCACTGAAGCTTTCTTT.

This clone was seen a handful of times. V gene TRBV30 combines with J gene TRBJ1-1, with D uncertain. V dropped 3 bases and J dropped 4 bases, with 9 bases sitting between them. CDR3 length: 12 residues. The germline V gene has CDR1 GTSNPN and CDR2 SVGIG (reference sequence). The CDR3 bases are TGTGCCTGGAGAGGTATGGGCACTGAAGCTTTCTTT. Translating gives CAWRGMGTEAFF.

The V gene is TRBV7-3, the J gene TRBJ2-2, with 7 nucleotides matching TRBD1. The V gene end was trimmed by 5 bases and the J gene end by 1 base; junction bases not matched to a gene: 10. Germline V gene lookup returns CDR1 SGHTA and CDR2 FQGTGA. The CDR3 loop spans 17 amino acids. CDR3 loop: CASSEVPQGRNTGELFF. CDR3 DNA sequence: TGTGCCAGCAGCGAGGTCCCACAGGGGCGGAACACCGGGGAGCTGTTTTTT.

This CDR3 is CASSQPRVYPNEQFF. The DNA of the CDR3 is TGTGCCAGCAGCCAACCCAGGGTCTACCCCAATGAGCAGTTCTTC. The chain has TRBV14 and TRBJ2-1; D perhaps matches TRBD1 (5 bases). Germline-derived CDR1 and CDR2 are SGHDN and FVKESK. The CDR3 totals 15 residues. The V and J ends lost 2 bases and 6 bases respectively, with 14 bases between them.

The chain recombines TRBV7-8 with TRBJ1-3; TRBD1 might be the D (5 bases). CDR3 length: 16 amino acids. Germline values: CDR1 SGHVS, CDR2 FQNEAQ. Trimming cost V 2 bases and J 2 bases, with 13 bases left between them. CDR3 DNA: TGTGCCAGCAGCTTATACCAGGGATCGACTGGAAACACCATATATTTT. This translates into CASSLYQGSTGNTIYF.

The rearrangement uses TRBV15 and TRBJ2-7; perhaps TRBD1 as D (5 bases). The CDR3 runs 15 residues. Trimming took off 0 bases at V and 3 bases at J, with 12 bases between the two ends. CDR1 is LNHNV, CDR2 YYDKDF, per germline (reference sequence). The CDR3 DNA reads as TGTGCCACCAGCAGAGAAGGGGCAGGGCACTACGAGCAGTACTTC. It codes for CATSREGAGHYEQYF.

The chain carries TRBV10-2 and TRBJ2-7, with 14 bases matching TRBD2. The CDR3 consists of 15 residues. From germline, CDR1 is WSHSY and CDR2 SAAADI. Unmatched junction bases numbered 3, after V lost 2 bases and J lost 6 bases. CDR3 DNA: TGCGCCAGCAGTGAGGTGACTAGCGGGAGGGGCGAGCAGTACTTC. Its protein is CASSEVTSGRGEQYF.

This rearrangement joins TRBV2 to TRBJ1-2, with 10 bases lining up with TRBD1. The CDR3 has 15 residues. The germline V gene encodes CDR1 SNHLY and CDR2 FYNNEI. The V and J ends lost 8 bases and 5 bases, in that order; junction bases with no gene match: 11. CDR3 in amino acids: CASSTATGGFYGYTF. CDR3 nucleotide sequence: TGTGCCAGCTCAACAGCGACAGGGGGCTTTTATGGCTACACCTTC.

V and J are TRBV7-2 and TRBJ1-2; D call uncertain. Per the germline V gene, CDR1 is SGHTA and CDR2 is FQGNSA. This CDR3 has 14 amino acids. Trimming shortened V by 8 bases and J by 7 bases, and 20 bases separated the two germline ends. The CDR3: CASDPLGRLAGYTF. CDR3 coding DNA: TGTGCCAGCGACCCTCTGGGCCGGCTAGCTGGCTACACCTTC. Variable domain in full (rest from reference TRBV7-2 and TRBJ1-2): GAGVSQSPSNKVTEKGKDVELRCDPISGHTALYWYRQSLGQGLEFLIYFQGNSAPDKSGLPSDRFSAERTGGSVSTLTIQRTQQEDSAVYLCASDPLGRLAGYTFGSGTRLTVV.

In this sample, this clone turned up once. V and J are TRBV19 and TRBJ2-2; no clear D gene. The germline V gene encodes CDR1 LNHDA and CDR2 SQIVND (reference sequence). The CDR3 loop spans 14 amino acids. Between the trimmed V and J ends, which lost 5 bases and 4 bases, there was a span of 11 bases. Here the CDR3 DNA reads TGTGCCAGTAGTTACGAGTGGGGCACCGGGGAGCTGTTTTTT. Protein product: CASSYEWGTGELFF.

The chain couples TRBV5-4 to TRBJ2-7; D uncertain. This CDR3 contains 13 residues. Trimming stripped 0 bases from V and 2 bases from J, with 6 bases between. CDR1 is SGHNT and CDR2 is YYREEE in the germline V gene (reference sequence). The CDR3: CASSLGAAYEQYF. The CDR3 nucleotides are TGTGCCAGCAGCTTGGGGGCAGCCTACGAGCAGTACTTC.

This chain joins TRBV6-5 and TRBJ1-3; D might be TRBD1 (6 bases). The CDR3 totals 14 residues. With 3 bases removed from V and 4 bases from J, the gap between germline ends came to 10 bases. The germline V gene encodes CDR1 MNHEY and CDR2 SVGAGI. The CDR3 region is CASSYRGGGNTIYF. CDR3 nucleotides: TGTGCCAGCAGTTATAGAGGGGGAGGAAACACCATATATTTT.

This chain uses TRBV4-3 with TRBJ2-1; TRBD2 matches 13 bases. The V gene end was trimmed by 2 bases and the J gene end by 2 bases; junction bases not matched to a gene: 12. Per the germline V gene, CDR1 is LGHNA and CDR2 is YSLEER. CDR3 size: 20 residues. The CDR3 is CASSQTQGELAGGPYNEQFF. DNA of the CDR3: TGCGCCAGCAGCCAAACGCAGGGGGAACTAGCGGGAGGGCCCTACAATGAGCAGTTCTTC.

This clone has just one count. The chain links TRBV28 to TRBJ1-4; TRBD1 matches 10 bases. The J segment lost 8 bases and the V segment lost 7 bases, leaving 7 bases of the junction unmatched. The V gene's germline CDR1 is MDHEN and CDR2 SYDVKM. The CDR3 consists of 14 residues. CDR3 in DNA: TGTGCCAGCAAGTGGGGACAGGGGAACGAAAAACTGTTTTTT. Protein product: CASKWGQGNEKLFF.

The V gene is TRBV11-2, the J gene TRBJ2-7; D is possibly TRBD1 or TRBD2 (5 bases each). The CDR3 is 15 residues long. The germline CDR1 and CDR2 sequences are SGHAT and FQNNGV. V shed 4 bases and J shed 5 bases, with 18 bases lying between them. Here the CDR3 reads CASSSRQTIIHEQYF. CDR3 coding DNA: TGTGCCAGCAGCTCCCGACAGACTATTATCCACGAGCAGTACTTC.